What follows is one TCR beta chain and its context. The CDR3 sequence is 15 residues long. Germline loops: CDR1 KGHDR, CDR2 SFDVKD. V was trimmed by 0 bases and J by 0 bases, leaving 8 bases between them. The data originate from a study of blood T cell repertoires in COVID-19. About the study: Donors in the United States, Italy and Spain gave samples during acute or convalescent COVID-19.

Per the authors' pipeline: The assay estimated nucleated cells by amplifying reference gene primers. Sequenced by immunoSEQ multiplex PCR; TCRdb stores in-frame clones only, minus some. V, J and clone size are taken as reported in that table, and D and trimming were inferred from the DNA itself. Here the sample spans about 40,000 clones, 85% to 90% being singletons. The chain links TRBV24-1 to TRBJ2-7; D might be TRBD1 (6 bases). Sequenced material: peripheral blood. The receptor's source is a man aged 45 to 65 in a cohort sampled during active COVID-19. The CDR3 reads CATSDLDRSSYEQYF. As DNA, the CDR3 is TGTGCCACCAGTGATTTGGACAGGTCCTCCTACGAGCAGTACTTC.